A single sample gave rise to the 20 T cell receptor beta chains below, sequenced in a study of blood T cell repertoires in COVID-19. Assay: immunoSEQ multiplex PCR; the TCRdb copy retains only in-frame clones and omits some. Of 140,000 or so clones detected, approximately 80% appear once; the ten largest clones hold around 4.8%. The specimen was peripheral blood. Source of these receptors: a human donor in a cohort sampled during active COVID-19.

This chain links TRBV18 with TRBJ2-3; D gene unclear. This CDR3 spans 14 amino acids. Germline V gene data show CDR1 as KGHSH and CDR2 as LQKENI. V lost 0 bases and J lost 4, with 8 bases in between. The CDR3 loop reads CASSPPSFADTQYF. CDR3 nucleotides: TGTGCCAGCTCACCACCGTCTTTCGCAGATACGCAGTATTTT.

V gene TRBV5-5 combines with J gene TRBJ2-6; TRBD1 is a possible D gene (6 bases). Germline V CDR1 and CDR2: SGHKS, YYEKEE (reference sequence). This CDR3 is 20 amino acids long. V lost 4 bases, J lost 0 bases, and 23 bases lay in between. The CDR3 spells CASSPEPTTGYGSGANVLTF. CDR3 coding DNA: TGTGCCAGCAGCCCGGAACCCACGACAGGTTATGGCTCTGGGGCCAACGTCCTGACTTTC.

This clone appeared a few times. The V gene is TRBV7-9, the J gene TRBJ2-1; weak D call: TRBD2 (8 bases). V was clipped by 2 bases and J by 7 bases, with 21 bases between them. From germline, CDR1 is SEHNR and CDR2 FQNEAQ (reference sequence). This CDR3 is built from 17 residues. CDR3 region: CASSLLTGSPGGNEQFF. In DNA, the CDR3 is TGTGCCAGCAGCTTATTGACAGGGAGCCCGGGAGGGAATGAGCAGTTCTTC.

This chain connects TRBV19 to TRBJ2-3, with 15 bases fitting TRBD2. CDR1 LNHDA and CDR2 SQIVND come from the germline V gene (reference sequence). V lost 4 bases and J lost 0; bases outside the gene matches: 5. The CDR3 spans 18 residues. CDR3 sequence reads: CASSKGLAGGPSTDTQYF. CDR3 nucleotides: TGTGCCAGTAGTAAGGGACTAGCGGGGGGCCCTAGCACAGATACGCAGTATTTT.

This chain joins TRBV2 and TRBJ1-1, with 9 bases fitting TRBD1. The CDR3 sequence is 16 residues long. V dropped 6 bases and J dropped 5; count of bases not matched to a gene: 13. Per germline, CDR1 SNHLY and CDR2 FYNNEI. This CDR3 reads CASSFKRDRVGTEAFF. CDR3 sequence (DNA): TGTGCCAGCAGCTTCAAACGGGACAGGGTGGGGACTGAAGCTTTCTTT.

The rearrangement joins TRBV4-2 to TRBJ1-1; D may be TRBD1 (5 bases). From germline, CDR1 is LGHNA and CDR2 YNFKEQ. The CDR3 contains 17 residues. Between the trimmed V and J ends, which lost 3 bases and 2 bases, there was a span of 19 bases. The CDR3 DNA sequence: TGTGCCAGCAGCCACGCCCCCACGACGGGGGGAAACACTGAAGCTTTCTTT. Encoded protein: CASSHAPTTGGNTEAFF.

J is TRBJ2-7 and V is TRBV2; a possible D gene is TRBD2 (6 bases). V was pared by 8 bases and J by 6 bases, with 29 bases between. This CDR3 contains 17 residues. The germline gives CDR1 SNHLY, CDR2 FYNNEI. CDR3 DNA sequence: TGTGCCAGCTCCCGAAATAGGAGGGGCGGGTCTTCGAGCGAGCAGTACTTC. As protein: CASSRNRRGGSSSEQYF. Full variable domain (remainder filled in from reference TRBV2 and TRBJ2-7): EPEVTQTPSHQVTQMGQEVILRCVPISNHLYFYWYRQILGQKVEFLVSFYNNEISEKSEIFDDQFSVERPDGSNFTLKIRSTKLEDSAMYFCASSRNRRGGSSSEQYFGPGTRLTVT.

The genes are TRBV5-1 and TRBJ2-5; no reliable D call. The V end was cut by 4 bases, the J end by 4 bases, with 8 bases between. This CDR3 is built from 12 residues. CDR1 is SGHRS, CDR2 YFSETQ, per germline. The CDR3 DNA is TGCGCCAGCAGCCAGAACGTAGAGACCCAGTACTTC. As protein: CASSQNVETQYF.

V is TRBV30 and J is TRBJ2-1; TRBD1 matches 8 bases. The CDR3 loop spans 12 amino acids. Germline CDR1 GTSNPN, CDR2 SVGIG (reference sequence). The J segment lost 6 bases and the V segment lost 4 bases, leaving 2 bases of the junction unmatched. CDR3 bases: TGTGCCTGGACAGGGGGCATCAATGAGCAGTTCTTC. Translated: CAWTGGINEQFF.

This clone was seen more than once but under ten times. The chain recombines TRBV5-1 with TRBJ1-1, with D possibly being TRBD1 (5 bases). V dropped 4 bases and J dropped 11 bases, with 18 bases sitting between them. Germline V lookup: CDR1 SGHRS, CDR2 YFSETQ. The CDR3 is 13 amino acids. The CDR3: CASSLSGPRAAFF. The CDR3 bases are TGCGCCAGCAGCCTCTCCGGCCCCAGGGCTGCTTTCTTT.

This clone appeared once. V is TRBV4-2 and J is TRBJ2-2, with TRBD2 matching 14 bases. V lost 4 bases and J lost 6; bases outside the gene matches: 4. Germline CDR1 LGHNA, CDR2 YNFKEQ. This CDR3 comprises 16 residues. The CDR3 here is CASSRGTSGSPGELFF. DNA for the CDR3: TGTGCCAGCAGCCGAGGGACTAGCGGGAGCCCCGGGGAGCTGTTTTTT.

The rearrangement joins TRBV5-5 to TRBJ2-7; D is undetermined. Trimming took 4 bases from V and 2 from J, leaving 16 bases between them. This CDR3 is built from 15 residues. CDR1 and CDR2 from the germline V gene are SGHKS and YYEKEE (reference sequence). The DNA of the CDR3 is TGTGCCAGCAGCGCTGACACATTTCCACCCTACGAGCAGTACTTC. Its protein product is CASSADTFPPYEQYF.

The chain combines TRBV30 with TRBJ1-2, with 12 bases that match TRBD1. Germline lookup yields CDR1 GTSNPN and CDR2 SVGIG (reference sequence). The CDR3 loop spans 16 amino acids. The V segment lost 3 bases and the J segment 4 bases; nucleotides outside the gene matches: 9. CDR3 sequence (DNA): TGTGCCTGGAGGCGGGACAGGGGGCGATTTGGCTATGGCTACACCTTC. This encodes CAWRRDRGRFGYGYTF. The full variable domain, completed using reference TRBV30 and TRBJ1-2, is SQTIHQWPATLVQPVGSPLSLECTVEGTSNPNLYWYRQAAGRGLQLLFYSVGIGQISSEVPQNLSASRPQDRQFILSSKKLLLSDSGFYLCAWRRDRGRFGYGYTFGSGTRLTVV.

The chain uses TRBV5-1 and TRBJ2-7, with D possibly being TRBD1 (5 bases). The CDR3 covers 15 residues. Germline-derived CDR1 and CDR2 are SGHRS and YFSETQ. Trimming pared 0 bases from V and 1 base from J, leaving 11 bases between. The DNA of the CDR3 is TGCGCCAGCAGCTTGGAGACAGTTACGTCCTACGAGCAGTACTTC. Translated: CASSLETVTSYEQYF.

The chain carries TRBV11-2 and TRBJ1-4, with D perhaps matching TRBD1 (5 bases). Germline CDR1 SGHAT, CDR2 FQNNGV. The V and J ends lost 6 bases and 0 bases respectively, with 32 bases between them. CDR3 length: 22 residues. The CDR3 DNA sequence: TGTGCCAGCAGTTTGCTTCAGGACCGGACTATTAGAAGGGGTGCAACTAATGAAAAACTGTTTTTT. It translates to CASSLLQDRTIRRGATNEKLFF.

This rearrangement joins TRBV5-6 to TRBJ2-2; TRBD2 aligns across 15 bases. The CDR3 runs 16 residues. Looked up from germline, CDR1 is SGHDT and CDR2 is YYEEEE. Trimming removed 3 bases from V and 6 bases from J; junction bases left unmatched: 3. The CDR3 region is CASSSWTSGGAGELFF. DNA of the CDR3: TGTGCCAGCAGCTCCTGGACTAGCGGGGGGGCCGGGGAGCTGTTTTTT.

CDR3 coding DNA: TGTGCCAGCAGCTTAGGGGCTCACACCGGGGAGCTGTTTTTT. This encodes CASSLGAHTGELFF. J is TRBJ2-2 and V is TRBV5-8, with D perhaps matching TRBD1 (5 bases). Trimming cost V 2 bases and J 3 bases, with 8 bases left between them. Germline CDR1 SGHTS, CDR2 YDEGEE. The CDR3 spans 14 residues.

The chain recombines TRBV7-2 with TRBJ1-2; D gene unclear. The CDR3 runs 14 residues. Trimming stripped 5 bases from V and 0 bases from J, with 10 bases between. Germline assignment: CDR1 SGHTA and CDR2 FQGNSA. The CDR3 loop is CASSTMVANYGYTF. For the CDR3, the DNA is TGTGCCAGCAGCACGATGGTAGCTAACTATGGCTACACCTTC.

The V and J genes are TRBV12-3 or TRBV12-4 and TRBJ1-1; D ambiguous. V lost 7 bases to trimming and J lost 2 bases, with 11 bases between them. The CDR3 extends over 13 amino acids. The CDR3 region is CASTVNINTEAFF. DNA of the CDR3: TGTGCCAGCACCGTTAATATTAACACTGAAGCTTTCTTT.

This chain joins TRBV4-1 and TRBJ2-1; D gene ambiguous. Per the germline V gene, CDR1 is MGHRA and CDR2 is YSYEKL. Deletions cut 4 bases from V and 7 bases from J, with 5 bases between. This CDR3 is built from 11 residues. The CDR3 DNA sequence: TGCGCCAGCAGCCTGAGAAATGAGCAGTTCTTC. Protein product: CASSLRNEQFF.